The present T cell receptor (beta chain) was sequenced within a study of cytomegalovirus exposure and HLA in healthy donors (dated by TCRdb to about 2017). Study-level background: An earlier analysis of 587 of the donors reported approximately 280 Gb of sequence data and 117 million unique TCR beta sequences obtained from 150 million to 200 million T cells. About 280 gigabases of sequencing data and tens of millions of unique TCR sequences were included in an early release covering 550 to 650 HLA-typed donors. Of the 300 to 500 genotyped donors, 75% to 85% were placed in the genetic ancestry cluster associated with self-reported Caucasian donors. The study was designed to test whether signatures of past pathogen exposure could be identified by cataloging public T cell receptors. The study used immunosequencing to profile the T cell repertoires of approximately 630 subjects and linked those repertoires to cytomegalovirus serostatus. In addition to the first cohort of 666 subjects, a separate validation cohort of 130 or so different subjects was used. To predict cytomegalovirus infection status, the study brought together high-throughput TCR immunosequencing, statistical association of individual TCRs with disease status, and machine learning. In a later analysis, previously published TCR beta repertoires from 666 donors were re-analyzed and high-resolution HLA genotyping was added so that TCR occurrence patterns could be studied. In the later analysis, no new phenotypic data were used to find candidate immune exposures; instead, reliance was placed on TCR beta sequences and their occurrence across donors. To decide whether each TCR beta V gene segment behaved as functional or pseudogenic, an earlier analysis of approximately 620 of the donors relied on high-throughput TCR beta sequencing. Alongside the repertoire data, information on donor age, sex, ethnicity and CMV serostatus was compiled. Genome-wide SNP genotypes for about 65% of the roughly 670 donors were used in a later genetic analysis, which treated that subset as a discovery cohort. Every discovery cohort repertoire had been produced on one sequencing platform. HLA typing included class I and class II loci at four-digit resolution. Typing coverage differed by locus: A, B, C, DRB1 and DQB1 were typed in roughly 620-630 donors, DQA1 in about 560, DPA1 in around 600, and DPB1 in 400 to 480. Several DR-DQ haplotypes were handled as single units for association and clustering because linkage in the cohort was strong. Among about 370 genotyped donors of the cohort, an average of approximately 220,000 unique TCR beta nucleotide sequences was sequenced per donor, of which about 19% were non-productive.

The cohort consisted of approximately 670 healthy bone marrow donors. All cohort members were sampled while nominally healthy, although unrecorded immune exposures were likely present. The donor was CMV seronegative and belonged to the group of 320 or so seronegative cohort members. A peripheral blood sample was provided by each donor, and peripheral blood mononuclear cells were used for TCR beta sequencing. Genomic DNA was extracted from the blood cell samples with the Qiagen DNeasy Blood Extraction Kit. In regard to this clone: No antigen is known for it. There are no base qualities to consult, and no much larger clone falls within one base.

Looking up the germline V gene yields CDR1 SGHVS and CDR2 FNYEAQ. Germline trimming amounts to 2 bases on V and 1 base on J, with 13 as the count of junction bases outside the gene matches. Inclusive of the bounding cysteine and phenylalanine, the CDR3 is 18 residues long. This entry keeps only the CDR3 DNA: 54 bases, framed from base 1. The library was produced with the immunoSEQ multiplex PCR assay. For the multiplex PCR, a mixture combining 60 forward primers for TCR Vbeta segments and 13 reverse primers for TCR Jbeta segments was used. The CDR3 region of rearranged TCR beta genes was amplified from genomic DNA with a multiplex PCR assay. Amplified TCR beta libraries were sequenced as 87-base-pair reads on the Illumina HiSeq System. On the authors' methods: A later analysis counted tens of millions of unique TCR beta chains across the 550 to 800 repertoires, and 10 million to 11 million of these chains were shared by at least two donors. To remove PCR and sequencing errors, raw reads were error-corrected and collapsed into unique sequences using a nearest-neighbor algorithm that merged closely related sequences. To assign V, D and J gene segments, CDR3 sequences were aligned to IMGT reference sequences. For a sequence to be retained, at least a six-nucleotide match to both a V gene segment and a J gene segment was required. A rearrangement counted as productive if the CDR3 had no stop codons and remained in frame with V and J, and every other rearrangement counted as non-productive. Following IMGT convention, CDR3 was defined as the stretch from the second conserved V-encoded cysteine up to the conserved J-encoded phenylalanine. Sequences without an unambiguous match to a single V gene segment were excluded from the earlier analysis of about 640 of the donors. An earlier analysis of some 500 of the donors classified V segments as functional when productive rearrangements were above 56.7% and as segregating when the standard deviation between donors was above 5%. A statistical classification framework was built to diagnose cytomegalovirus status from the catalog of TCR beta chain sequences. V and J gene assignment, in a later analysis, came from comparing TCR nucleotide sequences with IMGT/GENE-DB human TR gene sequences. Using the TCRdist pipeline, a later analysis assigned CDR3 sequences along with most-parsimonious VDJ recombination scenarios. In a later analysis, each TCR beta chain was defined by its CDR3 amino acid sequence together with its V-gene family, and reads without a unique V-gene family were excluded. To address suspected cross-contamination and a sequencing artifact, a later analysis removed some 620 highly shared, low-generation-probability nucleotide sequences. For each public chain, a later analysis derived a clonal expansion index from normalized ranks of inferred template counts within each repertoire. In a later analysis, generation probabilities were computed with a VDJ recombination model fitted to out-of-frame rearrangements, and the resulting probabilities were checked against IGoR. In a later analysis, TCR-TCR, TCR-HLA and TCR-CMV co-occurrence was scored with hypergeometric tests, and a repertoire-size bias correction was applied to TCR pairs. In a later analysis, false discovery rates were estimated by permuting HLA or CMV assignments 20 times. In a later analysis, co-occurring TCRs were grouped with DBSCAN, and TCRdist sequence similarity was added when clustering was performed within HLA-allele-positive subsets. Repertoires with fewer than 30,000 or more than 120,000 public chains were left out of co-occurrence clustering, as were five repertoires with anomalous nucleotide sharing. Here the immuneACCESS table is served through TCRdb, limited to in-frame sequences with V and J called. Missing clones are a known gap in these copies; in checked studies unresolved V genes cover under half, and the rest lacks a known reason. The V and J calls and clone size are taken from that table; D and trimming were inferred from the DNA. The sample yields about 97,000 clones; approximately 85% were counted once. In total, the top ten clones hold under 5% of the sample.

What the study reported, not specific to this receptor: In this cohort, only TCR beta chains were sequenced, and detectable features were limited by the absence of alpha or paired-chain data. In a later analysis, 16,951 TCR beta sequences were associated with specific HLA alleles at a false discovery rate of 0.05. A later analysis found that most CMV-associated TCR beta chains appeared HLA-restricted, with HLA associations seemingly driven largely by CMV exposure. A later analysis found that HLA-associated TCR beta chains were more clonally expanded and had lower generation probabilities than equally common non-associated chains. In an earlier analysis of 587 of the donors, most TCR beta V segments appeared in productive rearrangements about 87% or about 30% of the time, broadly matching IMGT annotations. Most TCR sequences were seen in very few donors, while some public TCRs were found in many individuals. Because counts were too low, roughly 17 rarely observed V segments, including chromosome 9 orphons, were left out of the earlier analysis of 587 of the donors. The only immune exposure information available for the cohort was CMV serostatus. In a later genetic analysis, fewer N-insertions in productive TCRs were reported among donors in an Asian-associated ancestry cluster than the roughly 670-donor mean. Strong co-occurrence of HLA alleles, especially DR and DQ, made assigning TCR associations to individual alleles difficult. According to the authors, the approach could potentially be generalized to other disease states and immunological phenotypes. Correlated functional status among segregating V segments might be attributable to linkage disequilibrium, but an unknown experimental factor could not be ruled out. The classifier was reported to diagnose cytomegalovirus status with high specificity and sensitivity in both the original and validation cohorts. Some IMGT-functional V segments, including TRBV6-2 and TRBV6-3, could not be distinguished by the 87-base-pair reads and were therefore excluded. A later analysis found that TCR association rates varied across HLA loci, with DRB1 alleles showing the most associated TCRs and HLA-C alleles the fewest. In a later analysis, several top co-occurrence clusters were reported to appear linked to parvovirus B19, influenza, CMV and Epstein-Barr virus. In the study, 164 TCR beta chains were listed as associated with cytomegalovirus. A group of highly shared sequence variants was considered likely to be a technical artifact of the sequencing pipeline. The presence/absence analyses assumed that sequencing depth was roughly uniform across donors, and that assumption may not be true. A further reported finding was that TCR beta sequences accurately predicted the HLA-A and HLA-B alleles for most subjects in the first cohort. HLA typing was unavailable for some donors at each locus, so association tests used only the typed subset. In vitro tests confirmed that a few of the cytomegalovirus-associated TCR beta chains recognize cytomegalovirus antigens. An association between a missense DCLRE1C variant and V-gene and J-gene trimming of TCR beta chains was found in a later genetic analysis and replicated in an independent cohort.

Sequenced input: PBMCs. This clonotype was obtained from a man aged 30 to 45 in good health and CMV-seronegative. The chain is encoded by TRBV7-6 joined to TRBJ1-1; TRBD1 matches 7 bases in the middle. CDR3 protein: CASSLISGRQGGNTEAFF. The sequence in DNA is TGTGCCAGCAGCTTAATATCGGGTAGGCAGGGGGGGAACACTGAAGCTTTCTTT. Reference TRBV7-6 and TRBJ1-1 proteins supply the regions before and after the CDR3; the full variable domain is: GAGVSQSPRYKVTKRGQDVALRCDPISGHVSLYWYRQALGQGPEFLTYFNYEAQQDKSGLPNDRFSAERPEGSISTLTIQRTEQRDSAMYRCASSLISGRQGGNTEAFFGQGTRLTVV.